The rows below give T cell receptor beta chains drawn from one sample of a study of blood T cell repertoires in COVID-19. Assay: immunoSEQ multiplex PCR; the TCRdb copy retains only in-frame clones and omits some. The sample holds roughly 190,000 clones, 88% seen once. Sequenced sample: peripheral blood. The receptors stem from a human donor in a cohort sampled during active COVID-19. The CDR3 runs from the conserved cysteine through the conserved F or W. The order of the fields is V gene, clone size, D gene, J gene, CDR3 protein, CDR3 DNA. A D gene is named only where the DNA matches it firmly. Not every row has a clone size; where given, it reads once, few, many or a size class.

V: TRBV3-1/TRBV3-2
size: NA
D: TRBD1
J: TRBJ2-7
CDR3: CASSLGTDNYEQYF
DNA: TGTGCCAGCAGCCTAGGGACAGATAACTACGAGCAGTACTTC

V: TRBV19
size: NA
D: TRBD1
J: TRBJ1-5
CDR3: CASSLGTAGNQPQHF
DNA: TGTGCCAGTAGTCTGGGGACAGCTGGCAATCAGCCCCAGCATTTT

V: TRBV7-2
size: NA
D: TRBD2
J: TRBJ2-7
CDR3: CASSLGAGGGAYEQYF
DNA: TGTGCCAGCAGCCTGGGGGCTGGCGGGGGGGCCTACGAGCAGTACTTC

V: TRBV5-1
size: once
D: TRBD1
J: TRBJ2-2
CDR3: CASSLTGGAETGELFF
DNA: TGCGCCAGCAGCTTAACAGGGGGCGCTGAGACCGGGGAGCTGTTTTTT

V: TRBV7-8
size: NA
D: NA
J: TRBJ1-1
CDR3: CASTAGGSTEAFF
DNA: TGTGCCAGCACCGCGGGCGGGAGCACTGAAGCTTTCTTT

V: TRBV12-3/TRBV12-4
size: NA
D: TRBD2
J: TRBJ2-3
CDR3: CASRGLADTQYF
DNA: TGTGCCAGCAGGGGACTAGCAGATACGCAGTATTTT

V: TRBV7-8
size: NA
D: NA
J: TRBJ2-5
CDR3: CASSLAGDRQETQYF
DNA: TGTGCCAGCAGCTTAGCCGGAGACAGACAAGAGACCCAGTACTTC

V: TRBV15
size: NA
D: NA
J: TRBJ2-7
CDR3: CATSPQGGYEQYF
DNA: TGTGCCACCAGCCCCCAGGGGGGCTACGAGCAGTACTTC

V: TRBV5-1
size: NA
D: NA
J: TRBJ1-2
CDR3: CASSLVRSDGYTF
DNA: TGCGCCAGCAGCTTGGTCCGGAGCGATGGCTACACCTTC

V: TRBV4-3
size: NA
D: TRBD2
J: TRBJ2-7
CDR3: CASSQGTSGSSEQYF
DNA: TGCGCCAGCAGCCAAGGGACTAGCGGGAGTAGTGAGCAGTACTTC

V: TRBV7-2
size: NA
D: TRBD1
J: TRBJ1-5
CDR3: CASSSDRNHQPQHF
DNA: TGTGCCAGCAGCTCGGACAGGAACCATCAGCCCCAGCATTTT

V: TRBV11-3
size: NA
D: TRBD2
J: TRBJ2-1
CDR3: CASSYRTSGGDNEQFF
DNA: TGTGCCAGCAGCTACCGGACTAGCGGGGGGGACAATGAGCAGTTCTTC

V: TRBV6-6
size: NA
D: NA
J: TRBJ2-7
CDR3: CASRGRGGYEQYF
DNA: TGTGCCAGCCGTGGCAGGGGAGGGTACGAGCAGTACTTC

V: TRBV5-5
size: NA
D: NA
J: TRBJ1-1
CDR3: CASSLGDSRTEAFF
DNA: TGTGCCAGCAGCTTGGGTGACAGTAGGACTGAAGCTTTCTTT

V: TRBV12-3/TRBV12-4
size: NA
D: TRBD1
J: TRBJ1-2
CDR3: CASSSGQGRGYTF
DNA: TGTGCCAGCAGTTCCGGACAGGGCCGGGGCTACACCTTC

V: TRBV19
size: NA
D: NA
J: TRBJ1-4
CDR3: CASRRDRIPEKLFF
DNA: TGTGCCAGTAGACGCGACAGGATCCCTGAAAAACTGTTTTTT

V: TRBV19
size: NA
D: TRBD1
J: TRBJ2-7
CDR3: CASSIGPGGEQYF
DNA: TGTGCCAGTAGTATAGGGCCAGGGGGTGAGCAGTACTTC

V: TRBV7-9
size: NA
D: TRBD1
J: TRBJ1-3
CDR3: CASSHGQGEGDTIYF
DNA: TGTGCCAGCAGCCACGGACAGGGGGAAGGGGACACCATATATTTT

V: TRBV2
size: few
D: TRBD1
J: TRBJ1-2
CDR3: CAIGQGAGYTF
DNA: TGTGCCATAGGACAGGGAGCTGGCTACACCTTC

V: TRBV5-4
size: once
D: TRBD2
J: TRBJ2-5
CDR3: CASSPPPSGGEQETQYF
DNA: TGTGCCAGCAGCCCCCCGCCTAGCGGGGGGGAGCAAGAGACCCAGTACTTC

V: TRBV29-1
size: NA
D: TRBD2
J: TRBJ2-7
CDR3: CSVGGGLAGGEQYF
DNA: TGCAGCGTTGGTGGCGGACTAGCGGGAGGCGAGCAGTACTTC

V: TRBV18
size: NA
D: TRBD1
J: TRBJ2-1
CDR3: CASSGTGGHEQFF
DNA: TGTGCCAGCTCGGGGACAGGGGGCCATGAGCAGTTCTTC

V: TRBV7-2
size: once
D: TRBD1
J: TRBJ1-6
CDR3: CASSLARGRSSPLHF
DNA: TGTGCCAGCAGCTTAGCGAGGGGGCGGAGTTCACCCCTCCACTTT

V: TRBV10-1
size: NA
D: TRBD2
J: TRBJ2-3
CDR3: CASSAGTSGLSTDTQYF
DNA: TGCGCCAGCAGTGCCGGGACTAGCGGGCTTAGCACAGATACGCAGTATTTT

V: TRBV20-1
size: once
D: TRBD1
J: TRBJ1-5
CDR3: CSASEGQEPQHF
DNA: TGCAGTGCTAGTGAAGGACAGGAGCCCCAGCATTTT

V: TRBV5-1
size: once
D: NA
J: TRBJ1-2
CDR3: CASSLAGNYGYTF
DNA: TGCGCCAGCAGCTTGGCAGGGAACTATGGCTACACCTTC

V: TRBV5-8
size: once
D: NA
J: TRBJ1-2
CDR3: CASSNSDLPRYGYTF
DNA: TGTGCCAGCAGCAACAGTGATCTCCCTCGCTATGGCTACACCTTC

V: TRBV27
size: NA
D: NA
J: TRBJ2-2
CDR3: CASSLSLTYANTGELFF
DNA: TGTGCCAGCAGTTTATCGTTAACTTACGCGAACACCGGGGAGCTGTTTTTT